One and the same sample provided the 5 T cell receptor beta chains below, sequenced in a study of cytomegalovirus exposure and HLA in healthy donors. PCR amplification relied on 60 Vbeta primers (plus 13 Jbeta primers). The method was immunoSEQ multiplex PCR; TCRdb's version includes in-frame clones alone and lacks a portion of them. The profile covers 90,000 to 100,000 clones, with more than 75% appearing a single time and around 2% taken by the ten largest. Sequenced sample: PBMCs. All receptors come from a young man in good health and CMV-seronegative.

V is TRBV6-1 and J is TRBJ2-7; 9 bases are a match to TRBD1. The CDR3 runs to 13 residues. Germline trimming cut 6 bases from V and 5 bases from J; bases unmatched to any gene: 5. CDR1 is MNHNS and CDR2 is SASEGT in the germline V gene. CDR3 coding DNA: TGTGCCAGCAGGGGGACAGGGCCCCACGAGCAGTACTTC. Its protein is CASRGTGPHEQYF.

This clone is labeled medium-sized (0.01 to 0.1%). J is TRBJ1-1 and V is TRBV29-1; perhaps TRBD1 as D (6 bases). With 5 bases removed from V and 4 bases from J, the gap between germline ends came to 11 bases. Germline CDR1 and CDR2: SQVTM and ANQGSEA. The length of the CDR3 is 12 residues. Here the CDR3 reads CSVIRRGTEAFF. CDR3 in DNA: TGCAGCGTTATCCGCAGGGGCACTGAAGCTTTCTTT.

This chain links TRBV18 with TRBJ1-1, with 8 bases lining up with TRBD1. The trim removed 4 bases at V and 6 bases at J, leaving 7 bases unmatched. The germline V gene encodes CDR1 KGHSH and CDR2 LQKENI. This CDR3 is 14 amino acids long. The CDR3: CASSQRRGQPEAFF. The CDR3 nucleotides read TGTGCCAGCTCACAGCGCAGGGGGCAACCTGAAGCTTTCTTT.

This chain uses TRBV29-1 with TRBJ1-4, with D possibly being TRBD1 (5 bases). The germline CDR1 and CDR2 sequences are SQVTM and ANQGSEA. This CDR3 is built from 13 residues. V lost 4 bases and J 8 bases, leaving 14 bases between the germline ends. In nucleotides, the CDR3 is TGCAGCGTTGGGGGCCAGAGAACCGAAAAACTGTTTTTT. Its protein is CSVGGQRTEKLFF.

The chain uses TRBV6-6 and TRBJ1-5; tentatively, D is TRBD1 (5 bases). This CDR3 has 14 residues. Trimming left V 6 bases short and J 3 bases short, with 12 bases between. Germline V gene lookup returns CDR1 MNHNY and CDR2 SVGAGI (reference sequence). CDR3 bases: TGTGCCAGCAGCCCAACAGGAGTCAATCAGCCCCAGCATTTT. Amino acid sequence: CASSPTGVNQPQHF.